This T cell receptor (beta chain) was identified during a study of T cell responses to AZD1222 COVID-19 vaccine. V lost 2 bases to trimming and J lost 2 bases, with 12 bases between them. Germline values: CDR1 GTSNPN, CDR2 SVGIG (reference sequence). CDR3 length: 14 amino acids. Study outcomes and limitations: Clonal diversity may have been underestimated, and the donors were mostly white British, with more females than males. No repertoire was sampled before or during the peak T cell response, only after it.

TCRdb's table, derived via immunoSEQ multiplex PCR, lists solely in-frame clones and lacks some. The sample shows 70,000 to 95,000 clones, just under 90% of them seen only once. As regards this clone: Antigen specificity is unknown.

This receptor was obtained from an adult in good health. The sequencing here drew on peripheral blood, taken on day 0 of MenACWY control vaccination. The V gene is TRBV30, the J gene TRBJ1-1; a weak D match, TRBD1 (6 bases). The CDR3: CAWSIPGVNTEAFF. The CDR3 DNA is TGTGCCTGGAGTATACCAGGGGTTAACACTGAAGCTTTCTTT.